The 23 T cell receptor beta chains below all came from one sample that was sequenced in a study of T-cell reconstitution after alpha-beta-depleted transplantation in children. The TCRbeta library incorporated unique molecular identifiers. TCRdb re-analysed the PCR reads in MiXCR, keeping a single row per CDR3 protein. This sample yields 80,000 or so distinct CDR3 sequences, of which around an eighth are seen a single time; 27% belongs to the top ten. Material: PBMCs, mostly from graft donor cells, obtained 180 days after TCRalphabeta/CD19-depleted stem cell transplant. The origin of the receptors is a male patient aged 2-10 years who had a stem cell transplant for acute lymphoblastic leukemia, so the T cells may come from the graft donor.

The chain is built from TRBV12-3 or TRBV12-4 and TRBJ2-2, with D possibly being TRBD1 (6 bases). Between the trimmed V and J ends, which lost 3 bases and 5 bases, there was a span of 10 bases. The CDR3 loop spans 14 amino acids. The DNA for the CDR3 is TGTGCCAGCAGTTTGTGGGGGCGAACCGGGGAGCTGTTTTTT. The encoded protein is CASSLWGRTGELFF.

This clonotype was counted only a few times. The chain has TRBV20-1 and TRBJ2-1; 8 bases match TRBD2. The germline CDR1 and CDR2 sequences are DFQATT and SNEGSKA (reference sequence). V trimming: 0 bases; J trimming: 8 bases; junction bases outside the gene matches: 6. The CDR3 is made up of 14 amino acids. CDR3 residues: CSARDRAGVYEQFF. The DNA for the CDR3 is TGCAGTGCTAGAGACAGAGCGGGAGTGTATGAGCAGTTCTTC.

This clonotype was found many times. The chain joins TRBV9 to TRBJ1-1, with D unclear. The germline CDR1 and CDR2 sequences are SGDLS and YYNGEE. The V end lost 2 bases, the J end lost 8 bases, and 7 bases lay between the germline ends. CDR3 length: 11 amino acids. The CDR3 bases are TGTGCCAGCAGCGTCCCCTGGGAAGCTTTCTTT. Amino acids: CASSVPWEAFF.

This sequence joins TRBV15 and TRBJ1-1; D call uncertain. This CDR3 is built from 13 residues. The germline CDR1 and CDR2 sequences are LNHNV and YYDKDF (reference sequence). V lost 1 base, J lost 6 bases, and 9 bases lay in between. The CDR3 sequence: CATSRVSGAEAFF. As DNA, the CDR3 is TGTGCCACCAGCAGAGTCAGCGGGGCTGAAGCTTTCTTT.

The chain is built from TRBV4-1 and TRBJ1-2; 7 bases match TRBD1. CDR3 size: 17 residues. CDR1 is MGHRA and CDR2 is YSYEKL in the germline V gene. Trimming removed 3 bases from V and 0 bases from J; junction bases left unmatched: 10. The CDR3 region is CASSHRDRVGANYGYTF. In DNA, the CDR3 is TGCGCCAGCAGCCACAGAGACAGGGTTGGAGCTAACTATGGCTACACCTTC.

The V call is TRBV4-3, the J call TRBJ2-1; 9 bases are a match to TRBD2. V gave up 0 bases and J gave up 3 bases; unmatched junction bases: 6. The CDR3 has 17 amino acids. CDR1 is LGHNA and CDR2 is YSLEER in the germline V gene. The CDR3 DNA reads TGCGCCAGCAGCCAAGATGTAAGACTAGCGGTCTACAATGAGCAGTTCTTC. Translation gives CASSQDVRLAVYNEQFF.

This clonotype was seen a few times. The chain joins TRBV12-3 or TRBV12-4 to TRBJ2-7; either TRBD1 or TRBD2 may fit D (5 bases each). The CDR3 has 11 amino acids. Trimming removed 7 bases from V and 9 bases from J, with 13 bases in between. The CDR3 spells CASTQGEAQYF. For the CDR3, the DNA is TGTGCCAGCACGCAGGGAGAAGCGCAGTACTTC.

This clonotype was observed at least ten times. V and J are TRBV18 and TRBJ1-2; no clear D. Trimming shortened V by 3 bases and J by 5 bases, and 10 bases separated the two germline ends. Germline values: CDR1 KGHSH, CDR2 LQKENI. The CDR3 is 13 residues long. Written as DNA, the CDR3 is TGTGCCAGCTCACCGTCCCCTTTTTATGGCTACACCTTC. Its translation is CASSPSPFYGYTF.

The chain employs TRBV4-1 and TRBJ1-3; D call uncertain. CDR1 is MGHRA and CDR2 is YSYEKL in the germline V gene. V was trimmed by 5 bases and J by 4 bases, leaving 12 bases between them. The CDR3 length is 14 residues. This chain's CDR3 is CASSKGVPGNTIYF. CDR3 nucleotides: TGCGCCAGCAGCAAAGGAGTCCCCGGAAACACCATATATTTT.

The chain joins TRBV5-1 to TRBJ2-5; no clear D gene. This CDR3 has 13 residues. Germline CDR1 reads SGHRS; CDR2 reads YFSETQ. Trimming cost V 1 base and J 4 bases, with 8 bases left between them. CDR3 in amino acids: CASSLQSRETQYF. CDR3 in DNA: TGCGCCAGCAGCTTGCAAAGTCGAGAGACCCAGTACTTC.

This clonotype was observed a few times. The V gene is TRBV30, the J gene TRBJ1-4; the D is unclear. The CDR3 has 14 residues. Germline V lookup: CDR1 GTSNPN, CDR2 SVGIG (reference sequence). V lost 0 bases, J lost 8 bases, and 13 bases lay in between. CDR3 sequence: CAWSVRGLREKLFF. The CDR3, as DNA: TGTGCCTGGAGTGTACGGGGTTTGAGGGAAAAACTGTTTTTT.

This chain connects TRBV7-9 to TRBJ1-5; D is ambiguous. Trimming pared 2 bases from V and 3 bases from J, leaving 8 bases between. This CDR3 has 14 residues. CDR1 and CDR2 from the germline V gene are SEHNR and FQNEAQ (reference sequence). The DNA of the CDR3 is TGTGCCAGCAGCTTATCGGCAGACAATCAGCCCCAGCATTTT. Translated, it gives CASSLSADNQPQHF.

This clonotype showed up just a few times. Here the CDR3 DNA reads TGTGCCAGCAGCCTCTGGCTGGGGGGGCGCGGGCAAGAGACCCAGTACTTC. The encoded protein is CASSLWLGGRGQETQYF. The gene calls are TRBV4-2 and TRBJ2-5, with TRBD2 as a possible D gene (7 bases). Deletions cut 4 bases from V and 2 bases from J, with 20 bases between. In germline, CDR1 is LGHNA, CDR2 YNFKEQ. The CDR3 spans 17 residues.

The chain couples TRBV6-1 to TRBJ2-3; D gene ambiguous. The CDR3 is 12 residues long. From germline, CDR1 is MNHNS and CDR2 SASEGT. Trimming shortened V by 11 bases and J by 0 bases, and 9 bases separated the two germline ends. CDR3 in amino acids: CALSKSTDTQYF. The CDR3 DNA reads TGTGCCCTAAGCAAAAGCACAGATACGCAGTATTTT.

The V call is TRBV7-2, the J call TRBJ2-2, with D possibly TRBD1 on 6 matching bases. With 3 bases removed from V and 3 bases from J, the gap between germline ends came to 8 bases. The germline V gene encodes CDR1 SGHTA and CDR2 FQGNSA. The CDR3 is made up of 14 amino acids. Here the CDR3 reads CASSFRGHTGELFF. The CDR3 DNA follows: TGTGCCAGCAGCTTCAGGGGCCACACCGGGGAGCTGTTTTTT.

This clonotype was counted a few times. The rearrangement uses TRBV5-6 and TRBJ1-3; D may be TRBD1 (5 bases). Trimming pared 4 bases from V and 0 bases from J, leaving 14 bases between. Germline lookup yields CDR1 SGHDT and CDR2 YYEEEE. The CDR3 sequence is 16 residues long. The CDR3 here is CASSSYRFLSGNTIYF. In DNA, the CDR3 is TGTGCCAGCAGCAGTTACAGGTTCCTCTCTGGAAACACCATATATTTT.

This rearrangement joins TRBV19 to TRBJ2-2, with D perhaps matching TRBD1 or TRBD2 (6 bases each). V was pared by 6 bases and J by 4 bases, with 12 bases between. The CDR3 spans 14 residues. CDR1 LNHDA and CDR2 SQIVND come from the germline V gene (reference sequence). In DNA form, the CDR3 reads TGTGCCAGTAGCGTTGGAGGGGGCACCGGGGAGCTGTTTTTT. It yields the protein CASSVGGGTGELFF.

As to this clonotype: Mismatch with germline at one junction end may stem from a read error. The V gene is TRBV7-2, the J gene TRBJ2-2, with D perhaps given as TRBD1 or TRBD2 (5 bases each). The V gene's germline CDR1 is SGHTA and CDR2 FQGNSA. This CDR3 has 13 amino acids. CDR3 in amino acids: CASRSTGTGKLFF. CDR3 DNA sequence: TGTGCCAGCAGATCCACAGGCACCGGGAAGCTGTTTTTT.

In this sample, this clonotype turned up a few times. The chain combines TRBV20-1 with TRBJ2-5; tentatively, D is TRBD2 (5 bases). V lost 6 bases and J 4 bases, leaving 21 bases between the germline ends. This CDR3 has 15 amino acids. CDR1 and CDR2 from the germline V gene are DFQATT and SNEGSKA (reference sequence). The CDR3 bases are TGCAGTGCCGGAGACTACCATATTGGTGGAGAGACCCAGTACTTC. It is translated as CSAGDYHIGGETQYF.

V usage is TRBV4-3 and J usage is TRBJ1-1; possible D gene TRBD1, 5 bases. The CDR3 spans 17 residues. Germline V gene lookup returns CDR1 LGHNA and CDR2 YSLEER. The V and J ends lost 0 bases and 1 base respectively, with 15 bases between them. CDR3 DNA: TGCGCCAGCAGCCAAGAGGGTACAGGAATAAAGAACACTGAAGCTTTCTTT. Amino acid sequence: CASSQEGTGIKNTEAFF.

V usage is TRBV27 and J usage is TRBJ2-4; no firm D call. Looked up from germline, CDR1 is MNHEY and CDR2 is SMNVEV (reference sequence). The CDR3 totals 16 residues. V lost 0 bases and J 0 bases, leaving 9 bases between the germline ends. The CDR3 protein is CASSLSNRLAKNIQYF. The CDR3 DNA is TGTGCCAGCAGTTTATCGAACAGACTAGCCAAAAACATTCAGTACTTC.

This clonotype was observed at least ten times. This chain uses TRBV12-3 or TRBV12-4 with TRBJ1-2; TRBD1 might be the D (6 bases). V was cut by 5 bases and J by 5 bases, with 18 bases left in between. CDR3 length equals 15 residues. The CDR3, as DNA: TGTGCCAGCAGTCCCCGACGACAGGCCCCTTATGGCTACACCTTC. Its translation: CASSPRRQAPYGYTF.

This clonotype was found a few times. The V and J genes are TRBV20-1 and TRBJ2-7; perhaps TRBD1 as D (6 bases). Germline assignment: CDR1 DFQATT and CDR2 SNEGSKA (reference sequence). The CDR3 spans 15 residues. The V and J ends lost 4 bases and 0 bases respectively, with 16 bases between them. CDR3 in amino acids: CSAIRNQGSSYEQYF. CDR3 bases: TGCAGTGCTATCAGGAACCAGGGGTCCTCCTACGAGCAGTACTTC.